The rows below give T cell receptor beta chains drawn from one sample of a study of cytomegalovirus exposure and HLA in healthy donors. Profiled with immunoSEQ multiplex PCR; TCRdb holds only in-frame clones, not every one. The profile covers under 200,000 clones, with roughly three quarters appearing a single time and more than 1.2% taken by the ten largest. The sequencing input was PBMCs. These receptors originate from a man aged 55 to 69 in good health and CMV-seronegative. The conserved cysteine and the conserved F or W are not part of the CDR3 here. Size is omitted from some rows. Given values are once, few, many or a class for expanded clones.

abundance: -
v_gene: TRBV6-5
len: 10
j_gene: TRBJ1-2
CDR3aa: ASHRVPYGYT

abundance: few
v_gene: TRBV6-5
len: 12
j_gene: TRBJ2-2
CDR3aa: ASIAPSNTGELF

abundance: -
v_gene: TRBV20-1
len: 9
j_gene: TRBJ1-1
CDR3aa: SPFHRIEAF

abundance: -
v_gene: TRBV29-1
len: 13
j_gene: TRBJ1-1
CDR3aa: SVDKPGTPNTEAF

abundance: -
v_gene: TRBV7-9
len: 13
j_gene: TRBJ1-5
CDR3aa: ASSLQGYGNQPQH

abundance: -
v_gene: TRBV29-1
len: 12
j_gene: TRBJ1-1
CDR3aa: SVEDPGSNTEAF

abundance: -
v_gene: TRBV10-3
len: 11
j_gene: TRBJ1-2
CDR3aa: AIRGDLDYGYT

abundance: few
v_gene: TRBV7-9
len: 14
j_gene: TRBJ1-6
CDR3aa: ASSRLATGTTSPLH

abundance: -
v_gene: TRBV5-1
len: 12
j_gene: TRBJ2-5
CDR3aa: ASSPPTGDETQY

abundance: -
v_gene: TRBV4-3
len: 15
j_gene: TRBJ2-7
CDR3aa: ASSPTSGSPSPVEQY

abundance: -
v_gene: TRBV7-3
len: 10
j_gene: TRBJ2-1
CDR3aa: ASSFSGGAEF

abundance: -
v_gene: TRBV10-3
len: 11
j_gene: TRBJ1-5
CDR3aa: AIRTGVNQPQH

abundance: -
v_gene: TRBV11-2
len: 12
j_gene: TRBJ2-5
CDR3aa: ASSLRTSGETQY

abundance: -
v_gene: TRBV7-2
len: 11
j_gene: TRBJ2-1
CDR3aa: ASSLRAGDRLF

abundance: once
v_gene: TRBV11-3
len: 11
j_gene: TRBJ2-1
CDR3aa: ASSLARLGEQL

abundance: -
v_gene: TRBV7-9
len: 10
j_gene: TRBJ2-3
CDR3aa: ASSLAENTQY

abundance: -
v_gene: TRBV29-1
len: 9
j_gene: TRBJ2-7
CDR3aa: SVGGTYEQY

abundance: -
v_gene: TRBV30
len: 12
j_gene: TRBJ2-3
CDR3aa: AWRDGVYTDTQY

abundance: -
v_gene: TRBV7-9
len: 13
j_gene: TRBJ2-1
CDR3aa: ASSREGLADNEQF

abundance: -
v_gene: TRBV6-1
len: 12
j_gene: TRBJ2-7
CDR3aa: ASSELAGFREQY

abundance: -
v_gene: TRBV15
len: 14
j_gene: TRBJ2-3
CDR3aa: ATSRDLGTNTNTQY

abundance: -
v_gene: TRBV19
len: 14
j_gene: TRBJ2-2
CDR3aa: ASTTRVNANTGELF

abundance: -
v_gene: TRBV5-1
len: 13
j_gene: TRBJ2-3
CDR3aa: ASRLDRGRADTQY

abundance: -
v_gene: TRBV28
len: 13
j_gene: TRBJ1-4
CDR3aa: ASRGPGQGGEKLF

abundance: -
v_gene: TRBV4-2
len: 16
j_gene: TRBJ1-1
CDR3aa: ASSPNLGRREGNTEAF

abundance: -
v_gene: TRBV4-1
len: 17
j_gene: TRBJ1-5
CDR3aa: ASSQDMMADSAAGSPQH

abundance: -
v_gene: TRBV5-4
len: 15
j_gene: TRBJ2-2
CDR3aa: ASSLGTGTGNTGELF

abundance: -
v_gene: TRBV11-2
len: 15
j_gene: TRBJ1-1
CDR3aa: ASSPVGQGAWDTEAF

abundance: -
v_gene: TRBV19
len: 11
j_gene: TRBJ2-7
CDR3aa: ASSIEDRYEQY

abundance: few
v_gene: TRBV5-1
len: 14
j_gene: TRBJ2-7
CDR3aa: ASSLNGQFGSYEQY

abundance: few
v_gene: TRBV19
len: 15
j_gene: TRBJ2-3
CDR3aa: ASMSSGGYPSTDTQY

abundance: -
v_gene: TRBV30
len: 12
j_gene: TRBJ2-1
CDR3aa: AWKVAGGHNEQF

abundance: -
v_gene: TRBV27
len: 13
j_gene: TRBJ2-3
CDR3aa: ASSSAGLGTDTQY

abundance: -
v_gene: TRBV18
len: 11
j_gene: TRBJ2-5
CDR3aa: ASSPGQKETQY

abundance: -
v_gene: TRBV5-8
len: 14
j_gene: TRBJ2-5
CDR3aa: ASSLLRGVPRETQY

abundance: -
v_gene: TRBV7-9
len: 14
j_gene: TRBJ2-2
CDR3aa: ASSSPTGGVDGELF

abundance: -
v_gene: TRBV5-4
len: 13
j_gene: TRBJ2-1
CDR3aa: ASSPSLAERDEQF

abundance: -
v_gene: TRBV7-2
len: 15
j_gene: TRBJ1-5
CDR3aa: ASSLDGAGRVDQPQH

abundance: once
v_gene: TRBV5-4
len: 13
j_gene: TRBJ1-2
CDR3aa: ASSLAGTGGYGYT

abundance: -
v_gene: TRBV19
len: 11
j_gene: TRBJ1-5
CDR3aa: ASTGTPNQPQH

abundance: -
v_gene: TRBV5-4
len: 13
j_gene: TRBJ2-7
CDR3aa: ASSSRTGAVYEQY

abundance: -
v_gene: TRBV7-2
len: 14
j_gene: TRBJ2-1
CDR3aa: ASSFFTGGLDNEQF

abundance: -
v_gene: TRBV7-2
len: 13
j_gene: TRBJ2-7
CDR3aa: ANSLEAGASYEQY

abundance: once
v_gene: TRBV10-1
len: 11
j_gene: TRBJ1-4
CDR3aa: ASSSDRAEKLF

abundance: few
v_gene: TRBV5-4
len: 12
j_gene: TRBJ1-1
CDR3aa: ASSFGQGTTEAF

abundance: -
v_gene: TRBV21-1
len: 9
j_gene: TRBJ2-1
CDR3aa: ASIDRNEQF

abundance: -
v_gene: TRBV5-5
len: 10
j_gene: TRBJ2-2
CDR3aa: ASSRDVGELF

abundance: once
v_gene: TRBV11-2
len: 15
j_gene: TRBJ2-1
CDR3aa: ASSPRSGGTGLIGQF

abundance: -
v_gene: TRBV4-1
len: 17
j_gene: TRBJ1-2
CDR3aa: ASSQDPYSPTGSEYGYT

abundance: -
v_gene: TRBV9
len: 14
j_gene: TRBJ2-1
CDR3aa: ASSVWAGELNNEQF

abundance: -
v_gene: TRBV9
len: 11
j_gene: TRBJ2-5
CDR3aa: ASSVELSETQY

abundance: -
v_gene: TRBV18
len: 13
j_gene: TRBJ2-2
CDR3aa: ASSPRGANTGELF

abundance: -
v_gene: TRBV6-1
len: 11
j_gene: TRBJ1-1
CDR3aa: ASSPGMNTEAF

abundance: -
v_gene: TRBV4-1
len: 14
j_gene: TRBJ2-5
CDR3aa: ASSQERLAGQETQY

abundance: -
v_gene: TRBV13
len: 13
j_gene: TRBJ2-2
CDR3aa: ASSLQGVNTGELF

abundance: -
v_gene: TRBV12-2
len: 14
j_gene: TRBJ2-4
CDR3aa: ASRLARHSGKNIQY

abundance: -
v_gene: TRBV7-3
len: 13
j_gene: TRBJ2-1
CDR3aa: ASSVSGGSYNEQF

abundance: -
v_gene: TRBV5-1
len: 17
j_gene: TRBJ2-4
CDR3aa: ASSLYRLAGEGGKNIQY

abundance: -
v_gene: TRBV4-1
len: 12
j_gene: TRBJ2-3
CDR3aa: ASRTSGSTDTQY

abundance: few
v_gene: TRBV18
len: 15
j_gene: TRBJ2-7
CDR3aa: ASSPVIVGTGFNEQY